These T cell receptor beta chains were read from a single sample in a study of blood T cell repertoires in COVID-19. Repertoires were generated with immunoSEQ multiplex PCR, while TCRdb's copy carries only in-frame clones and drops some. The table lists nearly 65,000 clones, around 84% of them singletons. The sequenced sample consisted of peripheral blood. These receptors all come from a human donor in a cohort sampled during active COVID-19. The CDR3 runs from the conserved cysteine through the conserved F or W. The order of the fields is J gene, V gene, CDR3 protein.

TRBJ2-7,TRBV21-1,CASVSSIGETYEQYF
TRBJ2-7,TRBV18,CASSPPGGRSYEQYF
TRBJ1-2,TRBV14,CASSPLGTGRPGYTF
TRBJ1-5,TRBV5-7,CASSLGGKEHSNQPQHF
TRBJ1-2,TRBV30,CAWSVLIGDGYTF
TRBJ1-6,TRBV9,CASSVTGVANSPLHF
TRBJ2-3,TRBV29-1,CSVESGAGGTDTQYF
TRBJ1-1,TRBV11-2,CASSPGQGDTEAFF
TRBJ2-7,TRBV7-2,CASTDGGRSSYEQYF
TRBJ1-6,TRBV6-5,CASSYYNSPLHF
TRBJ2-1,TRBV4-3,CASSQATSGTASEQFF
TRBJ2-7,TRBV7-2,CASSLDAQTGGPAGYEQYF